This section outlines one T cell receptor (beta chain) sequence together with its context. These data are taken from a study of blood T cells in healthy people across ages. It was with a sample-barcoded 5' primer and a J-beta primer mix that a second PCR of roughly 7 to 12 cycles was run. TCRdb reanalysed the 5' RACE reads using MiXCR and keeps one entry per CDR3 protein. Of 800,000 to 950,000 distinct CDR3 sequences listed, roughly 29% are singletons. This CDR3 has 18 residues. V was shortened by 1 base and J by 0 bases, with 13 bases between the two germline ends. CDR1 and CDR2 from the germline V gene are MNHEY and SMNVEV (reference sequence). The same sample was also studied in work on T cells of mothers and their children. That study adds: Extraction yielded RNA that went, in full, into cDNA synthesis at around 1.6 ug per 15 ul.

J is TRBJ1-6 and V is TRBV27, with D possibly matching TRBD1 (5 bases). The receptor was derived from a woman in her 40s in good health. Material for sequencing was blood. The CDR3 spells CASSLYGTMGSYNSPLHF. The CDR3 DNA is TGTGCCAGCAGTTTATACGGGACCATGGGCTCCTATAATTCACCCCTCCACTTT.